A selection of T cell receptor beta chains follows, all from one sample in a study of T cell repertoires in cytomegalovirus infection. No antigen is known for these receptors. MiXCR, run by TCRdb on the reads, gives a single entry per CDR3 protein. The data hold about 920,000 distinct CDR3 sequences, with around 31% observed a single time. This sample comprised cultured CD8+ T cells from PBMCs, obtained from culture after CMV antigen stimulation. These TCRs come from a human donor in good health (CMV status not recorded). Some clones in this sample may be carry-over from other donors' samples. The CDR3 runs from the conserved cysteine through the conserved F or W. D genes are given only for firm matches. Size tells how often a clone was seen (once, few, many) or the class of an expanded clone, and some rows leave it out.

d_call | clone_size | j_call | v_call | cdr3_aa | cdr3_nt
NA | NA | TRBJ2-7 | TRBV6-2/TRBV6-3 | CASSYSAGEQYF | TGTGCCAGCAGTTACTCGGCGGGAGAGCAGTACTTC
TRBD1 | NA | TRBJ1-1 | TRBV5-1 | CASSVTGSNTEAFF | TGCGCCAGCAGCGTGACAGGGTCTAACACTGAAGCTTTCTTT
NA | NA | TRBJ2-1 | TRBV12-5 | CASAGPGLWAHNEQFF | TGTGCTAGTGCTGGACCGGGACTCTGGGCCCACAATGAGCAGTTCTTC
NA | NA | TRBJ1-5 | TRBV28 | CASSFAEVYSNQPQHF | TGTGCCAGCAGTTTTGCAGAGGTCTATAGCAATCAGCCCCAGCATTTT
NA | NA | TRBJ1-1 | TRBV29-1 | CSVLLGRGQVMNTEAFF | TGCAGCGTTCTGTTAGGACGGGGTCAAGTGATGAACACTGAAGCTTTCTTT
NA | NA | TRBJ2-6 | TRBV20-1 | CSASPISRSGANVLTF | TGCAGTGCTAGTCCCATTTCGCGCTCTGGGGCCAACGTCCTGACTTTC
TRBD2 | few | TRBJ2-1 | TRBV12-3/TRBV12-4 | CASSFRAGVPLQFF | TGTGCCAGCAGTTTTCGAGCGGGGGTTCCTTTGCAGTTCTTC
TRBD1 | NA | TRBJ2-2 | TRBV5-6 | CASSNRDRGPGELFF | TGTGCCAGCAGCAACCGGGACAGGGGTCCCGGGGAGCTGTTTTTT
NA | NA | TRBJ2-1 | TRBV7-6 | CASSFLQVSYNEQFF | TGTGCCAGCAGCTTTCTACAGGTTTCCTACAATGAGCAGTTCTTC
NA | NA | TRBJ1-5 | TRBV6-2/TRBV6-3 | CASSGTSSNQPQHF | TGTGCCAGCAGCGGGACTTCTAGCAATCAGCCCCAGCATTTT
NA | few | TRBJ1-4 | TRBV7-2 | CASTTAPTNEKLFF | TGTGCCAGCACGACAGCCCCAACTAATGAAAAACTGTTTTTT
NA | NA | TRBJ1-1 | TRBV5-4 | CASSDPGRDGNTEAFF | TGTGCCAGCAGCGATCCGGGCCGGGACGGTAACACTGAAGCTTTCTTT
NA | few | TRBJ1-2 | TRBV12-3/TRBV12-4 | CASSLSWPENGYTF | TGTGCCAGCAGTTTATCTTGGCCGGAGAATGGCTACACCTTC
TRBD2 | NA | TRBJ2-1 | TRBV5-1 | CASSLGLAEYNEQFF | TGCGCCAGCAGCTTGGGGCTAGCGGAATACAATGAGCAGTTCTTC
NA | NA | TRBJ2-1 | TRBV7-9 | CASSLVVGSSNEQFF | TGTGCCAGCAGCTTAGTGGTGGGTAGCTCCAATGAGCAGTTCTTC
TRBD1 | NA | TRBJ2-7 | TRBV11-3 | CASSLSGTGGFYEQYF | TGTGCCAGCAGCTTGTCCGGGACAGGGGGCTTCTACGAGCAGTACTTC
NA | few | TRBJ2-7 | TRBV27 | CASSLVQGNPEQYF | TGTGCCAGCAGTTTGGTTCAGGGAAATCCCGAGCAGTACTTC
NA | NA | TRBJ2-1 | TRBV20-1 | CSARLPGTPYNEQFF | TGCAGTGCTAGACTACCGGGGACTCCCTACAATGAGCAGTTCTTC
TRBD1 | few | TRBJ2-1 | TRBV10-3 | CAISVRGTEYNEQFF | TGTGCCATCAGTGTTAGAGGGACAGAATACAATGAGCAGTTCTTC